The rows below give T cell receptor beta chains drawn from one sample of a study of blood T cell repertoires in COVID-19. The table came from immunoSEQ multiplex PCR; TCRdb's copy has only in-frame clones and leaves some out. The table includes around 100,000 clones, about 85% detected once. Material: peripheral blood. The receptors originated from a man between 45 and 60 years old with active or convalescent COVID-19. Each CDR3 is given with its conserved first and last residue. The order of the fields is CDR3 protein, CDR3 DNA, clone size, V gene, D gene, J gene. The D gene is left open where the match is weak. Not all rows give a size; the values are once, few, many and, for expanded clones, a class.

cdr3_aa: CATSDLPGQGGHNEQFF
cdr3_nt: TGTGCCACCAGTGATTTACCGGGACAGGGGGGTCACAATGAGCAGTTCTTC
clone_size: once
v_call: TRBV24-1
d_call: TRBD1
j_call: TRBJ2-1

cdr3_aa: CASSFPGTGELFF
cdr3_nt: TGTGCCAGCAGTTTCCCGGGCACCGGGGAGCTGTTTTTT
clone_size: -
v_call: TRBV28
d_call: -
j_call: TRBJ2-2

cdr3_aa: CATSEAPGQGANYGYTF
cdr3_nt: TGTGCCACCAGTGAGGCTCCGGGACAGGGAGCTAACTATGGCTACACCTTC
clone_size: -
v_call: TRBV24-1
d_call: TRBD1
j_call: TRBJ1-2

cdr3_aa: CASSPPSSGASGNTIYF
cdr3_nt: TGTGCCAGCTCACCTCCCAGTTCAGGGGCTTCTGGAAACACCATATATTTT
clone_size: -
v_call: TRBV18
d_call: -
j_call: TRBJ1-3

cdr3_aa: CASSGSGGRGTQYF
cdr3_nt: TGTGCCAGCAGTGGCAGCGGGGGCCGGGGGACCCAGTACTTC
clone_size: -
v_call: TRBV6-2/TRBV6-3
d_call: TRBD2
j_call: TRBJ2-5

cdr3_aa: CASSDTDSGTRCEQYF
cdr3_nt: TGTGCCAGCAGTGACACCGACTCCGGGACACGCTGCGAGCAGTACTTC
clone_size: -
v_call: TRBV2
d_call: -
j_call: TRBJ2-7

cdr3_aa: CASSPRQGSTEAFF
cdr3_nt: TGTGCCAGCAGCCCGCGACAGGGGAGCACTGAAGCTTTCTTT
clone_size: -
v_call: TRBV11-3
d_call: TRBD1
j_call: TRBJ1-1

cdr3_aa: CASSPGTSSNNEQFF
cdr3_nt: TGTGCCAGCAGCCCAGGGACTAGTTCTAACAATGAGCAGTTCTTC
clone_size: -
v_call: TRBV5-4
d_call: TRBD2
j_call: TRBJ2-1

cdr3_aa: CASKVAAGELFF
cdr3_nt: TGTGCCAGCAAGGTGGCGGCCGGGGAGCTGTTTTTT
clone_size: -
v_call: TRBV2
d_call: -
j_call: TRBJ2-2

cdr3_aa: CASSGETGARDEQFF
cdr3_nt: TGTGCCAGCAGTGGCGAGACAGGGGCCCGGGACGAGCAGTTCTTC
clone_size: once
v_call: TRBV2
d_call: TRBD1
j_call: TRBJ2-1

cdr3_aa: CATKKSGSFYEQYF
cdr3_nt: TGTGCCACCAAGAAATCCGGGTCCTTCTACGAGCAGTACTTC
clone_size: -
v_call: TRBV11-2
d_call: -
j_call: TRBJ2-7

cdr3_aa: CASSLSSYNSPLHF
cdr3_nt: TGCGCCAGCAGCCTGAGCTCCTATAATTCACCCCTCCACTTT
clone_size: -
v_call: TRBV5-1
d_call: -
j_call: TRBJ1-6

cdr3_aa: CASSEGQAYSNQPQHF
cdr3_nt: TGTGCCAGCAGTGAAGGGCAGGCGTATAGCAATCAGCCCCAGCATTTT
clone_size: -
v_call: TRBV6-1
d_call: -
j_call: TRBJ1-5

cdr3_aa: CASSPGTGETQYF
cdr3_nt: TGTGCCAGCTCACCAGGAACGGGAGAGACCCAGTACTTC
clone_size: -
v_call: TRBV18
d_call: -
j_call: TRBJ2-5

cdr3_aa: CASSESRQGSGYTF
cdr3_nt: TGTGCCAGCAGTGAATCAAGACAGGGGTCTGGCTACACCTTC
clone_size: -
v_call: TRBV2
d_call: TRBD1
j_call: TRBJ1-2

cdr3_aa: CASSFNDYGYTF
cdr3_nt: TGTGCCAGCAGCTTTAATGACTATGGCTACACCTTC
clone_size: -
v_call: TRBV7-9
d_call: -
j_call: TRBJ1-2

cdr3_aa: CATLGGVFYNEQFF
cdr3_nt: TGTGCCACCCTGGGGGGGGTGTTCTACAATGAGCAGTTCTTC
clone_size: once
v_call: TRBV19
d_call: TRBD2
j_call: TRBJ2-1

cdr3_aa: CTSSQELADQETQYF
cdr3_nt: TGCACCAGCAGCCAAGAACTAGCGGACCAAGAGACCCAGTACTTC
clone_size: -
v_call: TRBV1
d_call: -
j_call: TRBJ2-5

cdr3_aa: CASKNGQGFQETQYF
cdr3_nt: TGTGCCAGCAAGAATGGACAGGGGTTTCAAGAGACCCAGTACTTC
clone_size: -
v_call: TRBV19
d_call: TRBD1
j_call: TRBJ2-5

cdr3_aa: CSADRGGEQYF
cdr3_nt: TGCAGTGCGGACCGAGGGGGCGAGCAGTACTTC
clone_size: -
v_call: TRBV20-1
d_call: -
j_call: TRBJ2-7

cdr3_aa: CASSGGGRGGSNGYTF
cdr3_nt: TGTGCCAGCAGCGGAGGGGGCAGGGGAGGGAGCAATGGCTACACCTTC
clone_size: -
v_call: TRBV7-8
d_call: TRBD1
j_call: TRBJ1-2

cdr3_aa: CASSYGQGASEAFF
cdr3_nt: TGTGCCAGCAGCTATGGACAGGGGGCTTCTGAAGCTTTCTTT
clone_size: once
v_call: TRBV5-6
d_call: TRBD1
j_call: TRBJ1-1

cdr3_aa: CAIGGATNEKLFF
cdr3_nt: TGTGCCATCGGCGGGGCAACTAATGAAAAACTGTTTTTT
clone_size: -
v_call: TRBV10-3
d_call: -
j_call: TRBJ1-4

cdr3_aa: CASSLAGLAGGGDYNEQFF
cdr3_nt: TGCGCCAGCAGCTTGGCCGGATTAGCGGGAGGTGGCGACTACAATGAGCAGTTCTTC
clone_size: -
v_call: TRBV5-1
d_call: TRBD2
j_call: TRBJ2-1

cdr3_aa: CASSLTSAKYEQYF
cdr3_nt: TGTGCCAGCAGCCTGACTAGCGCTAAGTACGAGCAGTACTTC
clone_size: -
v_call: TRBV11-3
d_call: TRBD2
j_call: TRBJ2-7

cdr3_aa: CASSISDNSGNTIYF
cdr3_nt: TGTGCCAGTAGTATCTCGGACAACTCTGGAAACACCATATATTTT
clone_size: -
v_call: TRBV19
d_call: -
j_call: TRBJ1-3

cdr3_aa: CAALETLNTEAFF
cdr3_nt: TGTGCCGCCCTCGAGACACTGAACACTGAAGCTTTCTTT
clone_size: -
v_call: TRBV6-5
d_call: -
j_call: TRBJ1-1

cdr3_aa: CASRGRESSYNSPLHF
cdr3_nt: TGTGCCAGTAGAGGCAGGGAAAGCTCCTATAATTCACCCCTCCACTTT
clone_size: -
v_call: TRBV19
d_call: -
j_call: TRBJ1-6

cdr3_aa: CASSGDRAHADTQYF
cdr3_nt: TGTGCCAGCAGTGGGGACAGGGCCCACGCAGATACGCAGTATTTT
clone_size: -
v_call: TRBV2
d_call: TRBD1
j_call: TRBJ2-3

cdr3_aa: CASSFGEVNTEAFF
cdr3_nt: TGTGCCAGCAGTTTTGGAGAAGTGAACACTGAAGCTTTCTTT
clone_size: -
v_call: TRBV28
d_call: -
j_call: TRBJ1-1

cdr3_aa: CASSLGRVETDTQYF
cdr3_nt: TGCGCCAGCAGCTTAGGGAGGGTAGAGACAGATACGCAGTATTTT
clone_size: few
v_call: TRBV5-1
d_call: TRBD2
j_call: TRBJ2-3

cdr3_aa: CASSSTSGIYNEQFF
cdr3_nt: TGTGCCAGCAGCTCAACTAGTGGAATATACAATGAGCAGTTCTTC
clone_size: -
v_call: TRBV11-2
d_call: -
j_call: TRBJ2-1

cdr3_aa: CASSLESGEYGYTF
cdr3_nt: TGTGCCAGCAGCTTAGAATCAGGGGAATATGGCTACACCTTC
clone_size: -
v_call: TRBV7-6
d_call: -
j_call: TRBJ1-2

cdr3_aa: CATSERKGAGRLAAGNEQFF
cdr3_nt: TGTGCCACCAGTGAACGAAAAGGGGCCGGTAGACTAGCGGCGGGAAATGAGCAGTTCTTC
clone_size: -
v_call: TRBV24-1
d_call: TRBD2
j_call: TRBJ2-1

cdr3_aa: CASSFAGTEQNSPLHF
cdr3_nt: TGCGCCAGCAGCTTTGCCGGGACAGAACAGAATTCACCCCTCCACTTT
clone_size: -
v_call: TRBV5-1
d_call: TRBD1
j_call: TRBJ1-6

cdr3_aa: CASSESPRDEQYF
cdr3_nt: TGCGCCAGCAGTGAGTCACCCCGGGACGAGCAGTACTTC
clone_size: -
v_call: TRBV10-1
d_call: -
j_call: TRBJ2-7

cdr3_aa: CAWSVLVGEGDTQYF
cdr3_nt: TGTGCCTGGAGTGTACTCGTGGGAGAAGGAGATACGCAGTATTTT
clone_size: once
v_call: TRBV30
d_call: -
j_call: TRBJ2-3

cdr3_aa: CALESDAGTEAFF
cdr3_nt: TGTGCCTTGGAGTCCGACGCGGGCACTGAAGCTTTCTTT
clone_size: -
v_call: TRBV30
d_call: -
j_call: TRBJ1-1

cdr3_aa: CASSGGSTGTEAFF
cdr3_nt: TGTGCCAGCAGCGGAGGGTCAACGGGCACTGAAGCTTTCTTT
clone_size: -
v_call: TRBV21-1
d_call: -
j_call: TRBJ1-1

cdr3_aa: CASSEQGDTEAFF
cdr3_nt: TGTGCCAGCAGTGAGCAGGGGGACACTGAAGCTTTCTTT
clone_size: once
v_call: TRBV2
d_call: TRBD1
j_call: TRBJ1-1

cdr3_aa: CASSRGLGDYGYTF
cdr3_nt: TGCGCCAGCTCTCGCGGACTAGGAGACTATGGCTACACCTTC
clone_size: -
v_call: TRBV5-1
d_call: -
j_call: TRBJ1-2

cdr3_aa: CASRGGILTGELFF
cdr3_nt: TGTGCCAGCAGGGGGGGGATCTTAACCGGGGAGCTGTTTTTT
clone_size: -
v_call: TRBV6-5
d_call: TRBD2
j_call: TRBJ2-2

cdr3_aa: CATRYSGGTEAFF
cdr3_nt: TGTGCCACCAGGTACTCGGGGGGCACTGAAGCTTTCTTT
clone_size: -
v_call: TRBV15
d_call: -
j_call: TRBJ1-1

cdr3_aa: CASSKGGSSGVYNEQFF
cdr3_nt: TGTGCCAGCAGTAAAGGGGGATCTAGCGGGGTTTACAATGAGCAGTTCTTC
clone_size: -
v_call: TRBV6-1
d_call: TRBD2
j_call: TRBJ2-1

cdr3_aa: CASSLEERGEQFF
cdr3_nt: TGTGCCAGCAGCTTAGAGGAAAGGGGTGAGCAGTTCTTC
clone_size: -
v_call: TRBV11-2
d_call: -
j_call: TRBJ2-1

cdr3_aa: CASSLKGAYTEAFF
cdr3_nt: TGTGCCAGCAGCTTAAAGGGGGCCTACACTGAAGCTTTCTTT
clone_size: -
v_call: TRBV7-9
d_call: TRBD1
j_call: TRBJ1-1

cdr3_aa: CASSPGQGSAGNTIYF
cdr3_nt: TGCGCCAGCAGCCCGGGACAGGGGAGCGCTGGAAACACCATATATTTT
clone_size: -
v_call: TRBV4-1
d_call: TRBD1
j_call: TRBJ1-3

cdr3_aa: CATRRAGGPHEQYF
cdr3_nt: TGTGCCACCCGGAGAGCGGGAGGGCCTCACGAGCAGTACTTC
clone_size: -
v_call: TRBV27
d_call: TRBD2
j_call: TRBJ2-7

cdr3_aa: CASSLRELNTEAFF
cdr3_nt: TGTGCCAGCAGCCTCCGGGAGCTGAACACTGAAGCTTTCTTT
clone_size: -
v_call: TRBV9
d_call: -
j_call: TRBJ1-1

cdr3_aa: CASSEYVIRGTGGYEQYF
cdr3_nt: TGTGCCAGCAGTGAATATGTCATAAGAGGGACAGGGGGCTACGAGCAGTACTTC
clone_size: -
v_call: TRBV6-1
d_call: TRBD1
j_call: TRBJ2-7

cdr3_aa: CAWGTGGATQYF
cdr3_nt: TGTGCCTGGGGGACAGGGGGCGCGACGCAGTACTTC
clone_size: -
v_call: TRBV30
d_call: TRBD1
j_call: TRBJ2-7

cdr3_aa: CASSGLRGQGKDGYTF
cdr3_nt: TGTGCCAGCAGTGGATTACGGGGACAGGGAAAAGATGGCTACACCTTC
clone_size: few
v_call: TRBV6-1
d_call: TRBD1
j_call: TRBJ1-2